The entry below gives a single T cell receptor beta chain sequence along with its context. Its cognate antigen is unknown. The protocol was immunoSEQ multiplex PCR, while the TCRdb copy is restricted to in-frame clones and leaves out a portion. This sample carries more than 100,000 clones, roughly nine tenths of them seen once, and the ten largest clones take approximately 1.5%. This specimen comes from a study of T cell responses to AZD1222 COVID-19 vaccine. Trimming took off 5 bases at V and 7 bases at J, with 11 bases between the two ends. CDR1 is LNHDA and CDR2 is SQIVND in the germline V gene (reference sequence). The CDR3 spans 13 residues. Overall study results and limits: Elevations in Spike-specific TCR breadth and depth followed administration of two AZD1222 doses. Donors, mostly white British, included more females; clonal diversity was possibly underestimated.

The chain uses TRBV19 and TRBJ1-4, with D unclear. The clonotype originates from an adult in good health. The sequencing used peripheral blood, collected on day 0 of AZD1222 vaccination. The CDR3 loop is CASSAGWGEKLFF. In DNA form, the CDR3 reads TGTGCCAGTAGTGCGGGGTGGGGTGAAAAACTGTTTTTT. The complete variable domain, with remaining parts taken from reference TRBV19 and TRBJ1-4, reads DGGITQSPKYLFRKEGQNVTLSCEQNLNHDAMYWYRQDPGQGLRLIYYSQIVNDFQKGDIAEGYSVSREKKESFPLTVTSAQKNPTAFYLCASSAGWGEKLFFGSGTQLSVL.